Each of the 20 T cell receptor beta chains below was sequenced from the same sample in a study of blood T cell repertoires in COVID-19. Clones were sequenced by immunoSEQ multiplex PCR, and TCRdb holds only the in-frame ones, with some missing. In the table there are 120,000 to 150,000 clones, 75% to 90% of which are singletons. Sequenced sample: peripheral blood. The receptors stem from a man between 18 and 35 years old with COVID-19, enrolled during active disease.

This chain connects TRBV11-3 to TRBJ2-3; 9 nucleotides line up with TRBD2. The length of the CDR3 is 15 residues. Germline V CDR1 and CDR2: SGHNT, YENEEA. The V and J ends lost 5 bases and 3 bases, in that order; junction bases with no gene match: 6. CDR3 nucleotide sequence: TGTGCCAGCAGCAGCGGGAGGTTTGAGACAGATACGCAGTATTTT. This sequence encodes CASSSGRFETDTQYF.

CDR3 nucleotide sequence: TGTGCCAGCAGCAAAGGGACTAGCGGGAGTGCAGATACGCAGTATTTT. It encodes CASSKGTSGSADTQYF. The V call is TRBV7-9, the J call TRBJ2-3; 14 bases fit TRBD2. The germline V gene encodes CDR1 SEHNR and CDR2 FQNEAQ (reference sequence). The CDR3 extends over 16 amino acids. After removal of 5 bases from V and 4 bases from J, the junction contained 5 bases not matched to a gene.

The chain is built from TRBV10-3 and TRBJ1-4, with 7 bases aligning to TRBD1. The V gene's germline CDR1 is ENHRY and CDR2 SYGVKD. The CDR3 covers 15 residues. J lost 6 bases, V lost 4 bases, and 8 bases had no gene match. The CDR3 DNA reads TGTGCCATCAGTGGAAACAGGGGCGGGGATGAAAAACTGTTTTTT. It specifies CAISGNRGGDEKLFF.

The chain uses TRBV12-3 or TRBV12-4 and TRBJ2-7, with TRBD1 matching 9 bases. The CDR3 runs 13 residues. V shed 6 bases, J shed 5 bases, and the junction held 5 bases outside the gene matches. CDR3 protein: CASSRGQGDEQYF. CDR3 nucleotides: TGTGCCAGCAGCCGGGGACAGGGCGACGAGCAGTACTTC.

This chain links TRBV27 with TRBJ1-2, with D hard to call. The length of the CDR3 is 11 residues. V was cut by 10 bases and J by 2 bases, with 8 bases left in between. Germline V gene lookup returns CDR1 MNHEY and CDR2 SMNVEV (reference sequence). The CDR3 loop is CATRLNYGYTF. The CDR3 DNA reads as TGTGCCACCCGACTGAACTATGGCTACACCTTC.

This chain uses TRBV15 with TRBJ1-2, with D unresolved. Deletions cut 5 bases from V and 0 bases from J, with 7 bases between. The CDR3 consists of 13 residues. Per germline, CDR1 LNHNV and CDR2 YYDKDF (reference sequence). This CDR3 reads CATSPVSNYGYTF. As DNA, the CDR3 is TGTGCCACCAGCCCTGTATCTAACTATGGCTACACCTTC.

The chain couples TRBV5-1 to TRBJ2-2, with D perhaps TRBD2 (5 bases). V gave up 4 bases and J gave up 6 bases, with 10 bases separating them. The CDR3 loop spans 13 amino acids. Per germline, CDR1 SGHRS and CDR2 YFSETQ. The CDR3 loop is CASSEAGAGELFF. In DNA, the CDR3 is TGCGCCAGCAGCGAGGCCGGGGCCGGGGAGCTGTTTTTT. Using reference TRBV5-1 and TRBJ2-2 for the parts outside the CDR3, the full variable domain is KAGVTQTPRYLIKTRGQQVTLSCSPISGHRSVSWYQQTPGQGLQFLFEYFSETQRNKGNFPGRFSGRQFSNSRSEMNVSTLELGDSALYLCASSEAGAGELFFGEGSRLTVL.

The chain joins TRBV11-2 to TRBJ2-4; D gene uncertain. The length of the CDR3 is 12 residues. Trimming cost V 0 bases and J 9 bases, with 6 bases left between them. Per the germline V gene, CDR1 is SGHAT and CDR2 is FQNNGV. This chain's CDR3 is CASSLDLSIQYF. In nucleotides, the CDR3 is TGTGCCAGCAGCTTAGATCTTAGCATTCAGTACTTC. Using reference TRBV11-2 and TRBJ2-4 for the parts outside the CDR3, the full variable domain is EAGVAQSPRYKIIEKRQSVAFWCNPISGHATLYWYQQILGQGPKLLIQFQNNGVVDDSQLPKDRFSAERLKGVDSTLKIQPAKLEDSAVYLCASSLDLSIQYFGAGTRLSVL.

The rearrangement uses TRBV2 and TRBJ1-1; 10 bases are a match to TRBD1. Germline loops: CDR1 SNHLY, CDR2 FYNNEI. The junction had 10 bases not matched to a gene; V was cut back by 7 bases and J by 5 bases. This CDR3 contains 15 residues. CDR3 sequence (DNA): TGTGCCAGCACCAAAGACAGGGGGCGAGTTACTGAAGCTTTCTTT. It codes for CASTKDRGRVTEAFF.

V gene TRBV25-1 combines with J gene TRBJ2-3; maybe TRBD1 (6 bases). Trimming took off 6 bases at V and 4 bases at J, with 14 bases between the two ends. Germline CDR1 reads MGHDK; CDR2 reads SYGVNS. The CDR3 loop spans 14 amino acids. The CDR3 region is CASSSTGFADTQYF. CDR3 DNA sequence: TGTGCCAGCAGCTCCACAGGGTTCGCAGATACGCAGTATTTT.

This chain links TRBV6-2 or TRBV6-3 with TRBJ2-7; TRBD2 is a possible D gene (5 bases). The length of the CDR3 is 15 residues. CDR1 MNHEY and CDR2 SVGEGT come from the germline V gene. V lost 2 bases and J 1 base, leaving 12 bases between the germline ends. CDR3 amino acids: CASSYVTSGSYEQYF. The CDR3 bases are TGTGCCAGCAGTTACGTAACCTCGGGATCCTACGAGCAGTACTTC.

The rearrangement joins TRBV28 to TRBJ1-1, with D possibly TRBD1 on 6 matching bases. Germline V lookup: CDR1 MDHEN, CDR2 SYDVKM. The CDR3 is 15 amino acids. V lost 3 bases and J lost 1, with 12 bases in between. Here the CDR3 reads CASSFPGQPNTEAFF. The CDR3 nucleotides are TGTGCCAGCAGTTTCCCTGGACAGCCGAACACTGAAGCTTTCTTT.

CDR3: CASSHNFRYTDTQYF. The CDR3 nucleotides read TGTGCCAGCAGCCACAATTTCAGGTACACAGATACGCAGTATTTT. The chain is built from TRBV13 and TRBJ2-3; D unresolved. The germline gives CDR1 PRHDT, CDR2 FYEKMQ (reference sequence). The CDR3 totals 15 residues. Trimming removed 5 bases from V and 2 bases from J, with 14 bases in between.

This clone was seen a single time. V is TRBV28 and J is TRBJ1-2; D is undetermined. V was pared by 8 bases and J by 1 base, with 5 bases between. Germline values: CDR1 MDHEN, CDR2 SYDVKM. The CDR3 runs 11 residues. The DNA for the CDR3 is TGTGCCAGCGAGGGTAACTATGGCTACACCTTC. This encodes CASEGNYGYTF.

The V call is TRBV9, the J call TRBJ1-2, with a possible D match to TRBD1 (5 bases). Germline CDR1 reads SGDLS; CDR2 reads YYNGEE. CDR3 length: 12 amino acids. The V end was cut by 0 bases, the J end by 8 bases, with 8 bases between. In nucleotides, the CDR3 is TGTGCCAGCAGCGTAGCTCAGGGAGGCTACACCTTC. This codes for CASSVAQGGYTF.

The genes are TRBV3-1 (or the pseudogene TRBV3-2) and TRBJ2-3, with 7 bases that match TRBD1. Unmatched junction bases numbered 1, after V lost 0 bases and J lost 1 base. Germline lookup yields CDR1 LGHDT and CDR2 YNNKEL (reference sequence). There are 15 residues in the CDR3. This CDR3 is CASSQEGTGTDTQYF. CDR3 nucleotide sequence: TGTGCCAGCAGCCAAGAAGGGACAGGCACAGATACGCAGTATTTT.

V is TRBV6-5 and J is TRBJ2-3, with D perhaps TRBD1 (6 bases). Germline loops: CDR1 MNHEY, CDR2 SVGAGI. This CDR3 comprises 14 residues. Trimming left V 2 bases short and J 9 bases short, with 15 bases between. The CDR3 region has the DNA TGTGCCAGCAGTTACACCTCTCTCAGGGGCACGCAGTATTTT. As protein: CASSYTSLRGTQYF.

This chain connects TRBV19 to TRBJ2-7; TRBD2 matches at 7 bases. Germline CDR1 is LNHDA and CDR2 is SQIVND (reference sequence). The trim removed 6 bases at V and 2 bases at J, leaving 7 bases unmatched. The CDR3 sequence is 14 residues long. CDR3 coding DNA: TGTGCCAGTAGCCCGGGCGGGAGTCCCTACGAGCAGTACTTC. The encoded protein is CASSPGGSPYEQYF.

The J gene is TRBJ2-2, the V gene TRBV15; perhaps TRBD1 as D (6 bases). The CDR3 runs 16 residues. V was shortened by 5 bases and J by 0 bases, with 13 bases between the two germline ends. Per the germline V gene, CDR1 is LNHNV and CDR2 is YYDKDF (reference sequence). CDR3: CATSPPGQANTGELFF. In nucleotides, the CDR3 is TGTGCCACCAGCCCTCCGGGACAAGCGAACACCGGGGAGCTGTTTTTT.

V and J are TRBV5-1 and TRBJ2-1; D uncertain. The germline V gene has CDR1 SGHRS and CDR2 YFSETQ. This CDR3 comprises 13 residues. V gave up 9 bases and J gave up 5 bases, with 15 bases separating them. In DNA form, the CDR3 reads TGCGCCACTAACCTACGCGGAGACAATGAGCAGTTCTTC. Translating it yields CATNLRGDNEQFF.